The present T cell receptor (beta chain) was sequenced within a study of cytomegalovirus exposure and HLA in healthy donors. CDR1 SNHLY and CDR2 FYNNEI come from the germline V gene. The CDR3 length is 15 residues. This clone was found once. The junction shows a germline mismatch at one end, possibly a read error. PCR employed 60 Vbeta and 13 Jbeta primers. This table comes from immunoSEQ multiplex PCR, and its TCRdb copy is limited to in-frame clones, with some not included. The sample shows 150,000 to 200,000 clones, 60% to 80% of them seen only once. This TCR derives from a woman between 50 and 59 years old in good health and CMV-seropositive. The material sequenced was PBMCs. The J gene is TRBJ1-1, the V gene TRBV2; 7 bases fit TRBD1. DNA of the CDR3: TGTGCGAGCATCCGATCAAGGACAGGGAACACTGAAGCTTTCTTT. Translated, it gives CASIRSRTGNTEAFF. Combining the CDR3 with reference TRBV2 and TRBJ1-1 gives the whole variable domain EPEVTQTPSHQVTQMGQEVILRCVPISNHLYFYWYRQILGQKVEFLVSFYNNEISEKSEIFDDQFSVERPDGSNFTLKIRSTKLEDSAMYFCASIRSRTGNTEAFFGQGTRLTVV.